Listed here are 10 T cell receptor beta chains from one sample, sequenced in a study of CD8+ T cells in alopecia areata (dated by TCRdb to about 2018). The library was prepared using the immunoSEQ multiplex PCR assay. For TCR sequencing, RNA was extracted from every sample and reverse transcribed into cDNA to serve as template. In its TCRdb copy, this immuneACCESS table keeps in-frame sequences only and misses some clones. Where compared with another copy, unresolved V genes explain less than half of these, and the others have no known cause. The sample records roughly 150,000 clones, 55% of which are singletons. The ten largest clones capture 4.8% of the sample. The sequencing input was CD4+ T cells sorted from blood. Receptors were obtained from a human donor in good health.

The chain carries TRBV25-1 and TRBJ2-7, with unresolved D. V was pared by 3 bases and J by 0 bases, with 9 bases between. This CDR3 has 14 residues. Germline V lookup: CDR1 MGHDK, CDR2 SYGVNS. The CDR3 here is CASSETSSSYEQYF. CDR3 in DNA: TGTGCCAGCAGTGAGACTTCAAGCTCCTACGAGCAGTACTTC.

This clone appeared a few times. This chain joins TRBV29-1 and TRBJ2-7; D remains ambiguous. CDR1 and CDR2 from the germline V gene are SQVTM and ANQGSEA. CDR3 size: 14 residues. Trimming removed 4 bases at V and 2 bases at J, with 15 bases between. DNA for the CDR3: TGCAGCGTTGTTACCCCCGGCCGCACCTACGAGCAGTACTTC. This codes for CSVVTPGRTYEQYF.

The V and J genes are TRBV15 and TRBJ1-1; D is unresolved. Germline loops: CDR1 LNHNV, CDR2 YYDKDF (reference sequence). The V and J ends lost 3 bases and 1 base respectively, with 18 bases between them. The CDR3 length is 17 residues. CDR3 coding DNA: TGTGCCACCAGCAGGGCGTTTAACGATGCCACGAACACTGAAGCTTTCTTT. Protein sequence: CATSRAFNDATNTEAFF.

This rearrangement joins TRBV29-1 to TRBJ2-7, with 8 bases identical to TRBD1. Per the germline V gene, CDR1 is SQVTM and CDR2 is ANQGSEA. V shed 6 bases and J 3 bases; nucleotides not matched to a gene: 7. The CDR3 length is 13 residues. The CDR3 is CSVLDRGGYEQYF. CDR3 coding DNA: TGCAGCGTCCTCGACAGGGGAGGCTACGAGCAGTACTTC.

J is TRBJ1-2 and V is TRBV28; weak D call: TRBD1 (5 bases). Germline V gene data show CDR1 as MDHEN and CDR2 as SYDVKM. The V gene lost 1 base and the J gene lost 7 bases, with 7 bases spanning the gap. The CDR3 spans 12 residues. The CDR3 loop reads CASSLSDSGYTF. The CDR3 DNA sequence: TGTGCCAGCAGTTTATCTGACAGTGGCTACACCTTC.

This clone was counted a few times. J is TRBJ2-1 and V is TRBV29-1, with D perhaps TRBD1 or TRBD2 (5 bases each). The CDR3 contains 15 residues. Trimming shortened V by 5 bases and J by 5 bases, and 19 bases separated the two germline ends. The germline V gene encodes CDR1 SQVTM and CDR2 ANQGSEA. The CDR3 sequence is CSVPEGTRAHNEQFF. CDR3 coding DNA: TGCAGCGTTCCTGAGGGGACCCGGGCCCACAATGAGCAGTTCTTC.

There are a few counts of this clone. The gene calls are TRBV28 and TRBJ1-5; no clear D gene. Germline CDR1 reads MDHEN; CDR2 reads SYDVKM. Trimming stripped 5 bases from V and 9 bases from J, with 20 bases between. The CDR3 is 15 amino acids. In DNA, the CDR3 is TGTGCCAGCAGTCGAGCGGGGTCCTCTACTAGGCCCCAGCATTTT. Translation gives CASSRAGSSTRPQHF.

This chain joins TRBV19 and TRBJ2-1; D might be TRBD1 or TRBD2, each matching 6 bases. Trimming removed 10 bases from V and 1 base from J, with 14 bases in between. The germline gives CDR1 LNHDA, CDR2 SQIVND (reference sequence). This CDR3 is 14 amino acids long. CDR3 in amino acids: CATKGGRSYNEQFF. The DNA for the CDR3 is TGTGCCACCAAGGGGGGAAGGTCCTACAATGAGCAGTTCTTC.

Here the CDR3 reads CASSQQQGVTDTQYF. The CDR3 coding sequence is TGTGCCAGCAGCCAACAACAGGGTGTCACAGATACGCAGTATTTT. The rearrangement links TRBV11-2 to TRBJ2-3, with D perhaps TRBD1 (6 bases). Germline V lookup: CDR1 SGHAT, CDR2 FQNNGV. This CDR3 region has 15 residues. The germline V and J ends were trimmed by 5 bases and 2 bases, with 14 bases remaining between them.

This clone was counted once. The chain uses TRBV5-1 and TRBJ2-1; tentative D call: TRBD2 (6 bases). The CDR3 has 14 amino acids. V lost 4 bases and J 4 bases, leaving 12 bases between the germline ends. The germline gives CDR1 SGHRS, CDR2 YFSETQ. The DNA of the CDR3 is TGCGCCAGCAGCCTCGGAGGGGAGTACAATGAGCAGTTCTTC. Protein product: CASSLGGEYNEQFF.